The entry below describes one TCR beta chain. These data originate in a study of blood T cell repertoires in COVID-19. Whole-study context: Sources were T cells, B-cell-depleted T cells, or PBMCs; the material itself was cDNA or gDNA.

Germline V gives CDR1 KGHSH, CDR2 LQKENI. Trimming at V came to 6 bases and at J to 5 bases, leaving 6 bases not matched to a gene. CDR3 size: 14 residues. Under the authors' procedure: Estimation of nucleated cell counts was performed using reference gene primer amplification. TCRdb's table, derived via immunoSEQ multiplex PCR, lists solely in-frame clones and lacks some. From that table come the V and J calls and clone size; the DNA was used to work out D and trimming. The table shows hundreds of thousands of clones, with 75% to 90% occurring only once. This receptor was identified in a woman aged 30 to 39 with active or convalescent COVID-19. Sequencing was done on a sample of peripheral blood. The chain has TRBV18 and TRBJ1-4; 7 positions agree with TRBD1. DNA for the CDR3: TGTGCCAGCTCGCTACAGGGGCTAAATGAAAAACTGTTTTTT. Protein: CASSLQGLNEKLFF.